This T cell receptor beta chain was documented in a study of Graves' ophthalmopathy and Graves' hyperthyroidism. Across the study: Specimen type is peripheral blood, obtained at initial diagnosis before any treatment. General study findings and limits: Prediction of ophthalmopathy progression reached approximately 64% sensitivity and around 75% specificity.

Researchers took RNA transcripts and amplified TCR beta CDR3 regions from them. First-round RT-PCR employed HTBI primers, with a second-round multiplex PCR after it. TCRdb re-called the multiplex PCR reads through MiXCR, storing one row per CDR3 protein. Of approximately 700,000 distinct CDR3 sequences in the sample, 40% were seen once. A few counts support this clonotype. No antigen is known for it. The PBMC fraction was derived from over 9 ml of fresh peripheral blood. The receptor's source is an adult man with Graves' ophthalmopathy. Sequencing input: peripheral blood.

The CDR3 nucleotides read TGTGCCAGTAGTCCCCGACAGGGGGCACGTATCACTGAAGCTTTCTTT. Translated, it gives CASSPRQGARITEAFF. V and J are TRBV19 and TRBJ1-1; 10 bases align to TRBD1. Germline lookup yields CDR1 LNHDA and CDR2 SQIVND (reference sequence). Trimming cost V 5 bases and J 4 bases; bases outside gene matches: 10. This CDR3 comprises 16 residues.